This T cell receptor (beta chain) was captured by sequencing in a study of cytomegalovirus exposure and HLA in healthy donors. Study overall: Early on, a data release was issued that held tens of millions of unique TCRs from HLA-typed donors. Among several hundred genotyped donors, roughly 80% fell in the Caucasian-associated ancestry cluster. The study, taken as a whole, reports: Several of the most significant clusters appeared, in a later analysis, to be linked to common viral pathogens. As a later analysis showed, a missense DCLRE1C variant was linked to trimming of TCR beta V- and J-genes.

In regard to this clone: What it binds is unknown.

CDR1 and CDR2 (germline): MNHEY, SMNVEV (reference sequence). Trimming shortened V by 3 bases and J by 5 bases, and 6 bases separated the two germline ends. The CDR3 spans 12 residues. The PCR was carried out with 60 Vbeta primers and 13 Jbeta primers. Generated by immunoSEQ multiplex PCR, the TCRdb table keeps only in-frame clones and is missing some. The sample holds under 200,000 clones, about 77% seen once. Sequenced: PBMCs. The clonotype comes from a man aged 30 to 45 in good health and CMV-seronegative. The gene calls are TRBV27 and TRBJ2-3; maybe TRBD2 (5 bases). The CDR3: CASSLTKDTQYF. The CDR3 nucleotides read TGTGCCAGCAGTTTGACTAAAGATACGCAGTATTTT.